This T cell receptor beta chain emerged from a study of shared clonotypes between healthy human individuals. Method: immunoSEQ multiplex PCR; TCRdb's copy keeps in-frame clones and lacks some. The table lists around 1.9 million clones, about 92% of them singletons. V trimming: 4 bases; J trimming: 4 bases; junction bases outside the gene matches: 9. Germline V gene sequence: CDR1 SGHRS, CDR2 YFSETQ. The CDR3 covers 16 residues. Study-wide results and caveats: It was observed that 5% to 6% of naive CD4 clonotypes were shared across several donors.

As regards this clone: Antigen specificity is unknown.

Naive CD8 cells lacked CD45RO and underwent positive selection for CCR7, leaving out terminally differentiated effector memory CD45RA+ cells. Sequencing used naive CD8+ T cells from PBMCs. The sequence was obtained from a man younger than 35 in good health. Some clones in this sample may be carry-over from other donors' samples. This chain connects TRBV5-1 to TRBJ2-1; TRBD2 aligns across 9 bases. The CDR3 DNA reads as TGCGCCAGCAGCCACATAGCGGGAGCTACTTACAATGAGCAGTTCTTC. This codes for CASSHIAGATYNEQFF.